This TCR beta chain was recovered during a study of blood T cell repertoires in COVID-19. V lost 0 bases to trimming and J lost 4 bases, with 7 bases between them. The CDR3 length is 14 residues. Germline V lookup: CDR1 SGHTA, CDR2 FQGNSA. Profiled with immunoSEQ multiplex PCR; TCRdb holds only in-frame clones, not every one. This sample has nearly 250,000 clones, with about 82% found just once. The receptor comes from a woman in her forties or fifties with acute COVID-19. The V and J genes are TRBV7-2 and TRBJ2-1; D may be TRBD2 (6 bases). The sequenced material came from PBMCs or T cells enriched from blood (not recorded which). CDR3 protein: CASSLAGGYNEQFF. CDR3 DNA sequence: TGTGCCAGCAGCTTAGCGGGGGGATACAATGAGCAGTTCTTC.